The 5 T cell receptor beta chains below all came from one sample that was sequenced in a study of T cells after yellow fever vaccination. TCRdb reanalysed the 5' RACE reads using MiXCR and keeps one entry per CDR3 protein. Here the sample spans around 340,000 distinct CDR3 sequences, roughly 9.4% being singletons. This specimen consisted of PBMCs, obtained on the day of the first yellow fever vaccination. The receptors stem from a man in his late teens or twenties who received the YFV17D yellow fever vaccine.

This clonotype was picked up a small number of times. The CDR3 sequence is CASSSYGREDHGYTF. CDR3 nucleotide sequence: TGTGCCAGCAGTTCCTACGGGCGGGAAGACCATGGCTACACCTTC. V usage is TRBV6-5 and J usage is TRBJ1-2; D remains unclear. V was pared by 4 bases and J by 6 bases, with 18 bases between. This CDR3 comprises 15 residues. Germline values: CDR1 MNHEY, CDR2 SVGAGI.

V usage is TRBV5-1 and J usage is TRBJ1-4; D unresolved. V was trimmed by 2 bases and J by 13 bases, leaving 12 bases between them. Germline V gene sequence: CDR1 SGHRS, CDR2 YFSETQ. This CDR3 has 12 amino acids. The CDR3 here is CASSLDQDILFF. Written as DNA, the CDR3 is TGCGCCAGCAGCTTAGACCAGGATATACTGTTTTTT.

This clonotype was recorded at least ten times. This sequence joins TRBV20-1 and TRBJ2-7; TRBD1 matches 9 bases. The V gene's germline CDR1 is DFQATT and CDR2 SNEGSKA (reference sequence). The CDR3 has 17 residues. Trimming at V came to 5 bases and at J to 4 bases, leaving 18 bases not matched to a gene. CDR3 amino acids: CSALVPGQGTGPYEQYV. CDR3 bases: TGCAGTGCTCTAGTCCCGGGACAGGGAACGGGTCCTTACGAGCAGTACGTC.

This clonotype was counted a few times. This chain joins TRBV7-9 and TRBJ1-1; maybe TRBD1 (5 bases). The ends were cut back, 8 bases at V and 7 bases at J, with 11 bases in the middle. The germline gives CDR1 SEHNR, CDR2 FQNEAQ (reference sequence). There are 11 residues in the CDR3. Here the CDR3 reads CASPSGGEAFF. For the CDR3, the DNA is TGTGCCAGCCCGTCGGGGGGTGAAGCTTTCTTT.

This chain links TRBV23-1 with TRBJ2-3; 12 nucleotides match TRBD2. TRBV23-1 is treated as an ORF (open reading frame) with a function not yet certain. Trimming took 0 bases from V and 4 from J; bases not matched to a gene: 8. CDR3 length equals 18 residues. CDR3 amino acids: CASSQSLAGGPFADTQYF. CDR3 nucleotide sequence: TGCGCCAGCAGTCAATCGCTAGCGGGGGGGCCTTTCGCAGATACGCAGTATTTT.